This T cell receptor beta chain was observed in a study of siplizumab effects on memory and regulatory T cells. The study's findings and limits: Memory cells seemed less diverse than naive T cells, which also seemed major contributors to the alloresponse. Alloreactive sequences from unstimulated CD4+ memory cells fell significantly with siplizumab.

The CDR3 is made up of 14 amino acids. The germline V gene has CDR1 SGHVS and CDR2 FQNEAQ. J lost 2 bases, V lost 10 bases, and 7 bases had no gene match. Note on this clone: Its antigen is unidentified.

Using immunoSEQ multiplex PCR, the repertoire was profiled, and TCRdb retains in-frame clones only, with some absent. The top ten clones hold 0.55% to 0.8% of a sample with more than 95,000 clones, over 90% of them seen once. This TCR was recovered from a human donor in good health. The chain is built from TRBV7-8 and TRBJ2-3, with 9 bases lining up with TRBD2. Sequenced input: Tregs sorted from blood. CDR3 loop: CATLRGGATDTQYF. Here the CDR3 DNA reads TGTGCCACCTTGCGGGGGGGGGCCACAGATACGCAGTATTTT.